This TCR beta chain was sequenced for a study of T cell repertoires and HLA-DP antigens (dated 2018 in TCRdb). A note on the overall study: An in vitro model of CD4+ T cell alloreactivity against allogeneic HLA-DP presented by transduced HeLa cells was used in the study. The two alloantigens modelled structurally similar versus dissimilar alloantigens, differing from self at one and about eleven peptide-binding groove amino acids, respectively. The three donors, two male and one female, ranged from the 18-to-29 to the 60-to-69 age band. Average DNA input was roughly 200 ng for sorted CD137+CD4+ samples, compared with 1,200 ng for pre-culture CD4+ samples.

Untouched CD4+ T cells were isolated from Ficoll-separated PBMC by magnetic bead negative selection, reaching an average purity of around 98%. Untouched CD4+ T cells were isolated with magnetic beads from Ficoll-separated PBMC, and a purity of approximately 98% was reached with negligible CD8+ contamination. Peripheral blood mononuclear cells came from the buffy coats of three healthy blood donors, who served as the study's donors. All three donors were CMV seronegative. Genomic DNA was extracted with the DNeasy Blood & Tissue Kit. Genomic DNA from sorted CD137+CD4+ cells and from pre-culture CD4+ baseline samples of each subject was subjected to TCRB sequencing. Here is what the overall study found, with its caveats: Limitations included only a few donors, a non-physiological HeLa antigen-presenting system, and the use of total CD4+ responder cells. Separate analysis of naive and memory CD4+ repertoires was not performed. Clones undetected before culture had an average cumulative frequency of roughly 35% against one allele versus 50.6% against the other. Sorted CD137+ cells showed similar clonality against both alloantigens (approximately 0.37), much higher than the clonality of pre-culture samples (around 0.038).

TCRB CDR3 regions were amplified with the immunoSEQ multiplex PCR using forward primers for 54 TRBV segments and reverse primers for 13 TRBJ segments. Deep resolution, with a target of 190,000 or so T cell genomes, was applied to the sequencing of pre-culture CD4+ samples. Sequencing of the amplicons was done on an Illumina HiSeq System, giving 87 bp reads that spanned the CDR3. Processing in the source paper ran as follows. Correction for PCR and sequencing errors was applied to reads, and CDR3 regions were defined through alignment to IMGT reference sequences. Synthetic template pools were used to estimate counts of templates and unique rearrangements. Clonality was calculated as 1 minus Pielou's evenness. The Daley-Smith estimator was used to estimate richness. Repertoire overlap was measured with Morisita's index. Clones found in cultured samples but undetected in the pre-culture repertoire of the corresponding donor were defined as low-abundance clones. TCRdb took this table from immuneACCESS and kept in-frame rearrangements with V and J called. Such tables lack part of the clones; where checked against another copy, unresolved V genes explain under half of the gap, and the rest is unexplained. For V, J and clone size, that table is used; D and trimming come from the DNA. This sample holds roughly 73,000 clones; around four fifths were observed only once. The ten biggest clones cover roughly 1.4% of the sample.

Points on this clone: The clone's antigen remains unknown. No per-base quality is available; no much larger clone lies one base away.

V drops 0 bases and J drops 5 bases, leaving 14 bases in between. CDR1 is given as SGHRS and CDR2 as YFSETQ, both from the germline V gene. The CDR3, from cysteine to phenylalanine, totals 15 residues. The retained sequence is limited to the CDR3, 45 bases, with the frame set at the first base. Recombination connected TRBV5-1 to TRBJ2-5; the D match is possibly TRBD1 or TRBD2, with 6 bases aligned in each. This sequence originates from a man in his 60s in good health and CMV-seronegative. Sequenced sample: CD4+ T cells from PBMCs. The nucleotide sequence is TGCGCCAGCAGCTTGGCACCGGGGGCGGGGGAGACCCAGTACTTC. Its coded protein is CASSLAPGAGETQYF. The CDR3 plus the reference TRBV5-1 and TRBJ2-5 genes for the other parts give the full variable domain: KAGVTQTPRYLIKTRGQQVTLSCSPISGHRSVSWYQQTPGQGLQFLFEYFSETQRNKGNFPGRFSGRQFSNSRSEMNVSTLELGDSALYLCASSLAPGAGETQYFGPGTRLLVL.